This T cell receptor (beta chain) was recovered during a study of blood T cell repertoires in COVID-19. Study as a whole: Spain, Italy and the United States supplied samples that represented acute and convalescent COVID-19.

This clone has a single count. Profiled with immunoSEQ multiplex PCR; TCRdb holds only in-frame clones, not every one. The sample has around 320,000 clones; around 90% are singletons. CDR3 length equals 13 residues. Germline CDR1 SQVTM, CDR2 ANQGSEA. The V gene end was trimmed by 8 bases and the J gene end by 8 bases; junction bases not matched to a gene: 11. Sequencing input: PBMCs or T cells enriched from blood (not recorded which). The rearrangement uses TRBV29-1 and TRBJ1-2; 10 bases align to TRBD1. This clonotype was obtained from a woman between 18 and 29 years old with acute COVID-19. This CDR3 is CSSGSGTGDGYTF. In DNA form, the CDR3 reads TGCAGCTCCGGATCCGGGACAGGGGACGGCTACACCTTC.